This TCR beta chain was profiled in a study of T cell responses to AZD1222 COVID-19 vaccine. Germline V lookup: CDR1 SGHAT, CDR2 FQNNGV. This CDR3 is 14 amino acids long. V gave up 1 base and J gave up 0 bases, with 6 bases separating them. Points from the study as a whole: Sampling that yielded the repertoires occurred only after the peak T cell response. White British people made up most donors, females outnumbered males, and clonal diversity was possibly underestimated.

Profiling relied on immunoSEQ multiplex PCR, and the TCRdb table lists in-frame clones only, not all of them. The sample gives 90,000 to 140,000 clones, over 75% of which show up once; about 2.7% is in the top ten. Note on this clone: The antigen is unknown.

This sample comprised peripheral blood, obtained on day 0 of AZD1222 vaccination. This clonotype originated in an adult in good health. The chain joins TRBV11-2 to TRBJ1-1, with no clear D. CDR3 DNA: TGTGCCAGCAGCTTAGTGGCGGTGAACACTGAAGCTTTCTTT. Protein sequence: CASSLVAVNTEAFF. Together with reference TRBV11-2 and TRBJ1-1, the CDR3 gives the full variable domain: EAGVAQSPRYKIIEKRQSVAFWCNPISGHATLYWYQQILGQGPKLLIQFQNNGVVDDSQLPKDRFSAERLKGVDSTLKIQPAKLEDSAVYLCASSLVAVNTEAFFGQGTRLTVV.